This TCR beta chain was recorded in a study of T cell responses to AZD1222 COVID-19 vaccine. Regarding the study as a whole: Vaccine-related CD4 TCRs covered spike, predominating at 160-218 and 743-854. White British ancestry dominated among donors, who included more females, and clonal diversity was possibly underestimated. Just five or six AZD1222 recipients tested seropositive at baseline.

As for this clone: Its antigen is still unknown.

The assay was immunoSEQ multiplex PCR, and TCRdb's table has in-frame clones only and misses some. The sample consists of 150,000 or so clones, more than 70% of them appearing once. Germline V gives CDR1 SGHDN, CDR2 FVKESK. This CDR3 spans 16 amino acids. V gave up 3 bases and J gave up 4 bases, with 18 bases separating them. V gene TRBV14 combines with J gene TRBJ1-2, with a weak D call TRBD1 (5 bases). The TCR originated in an adult in good health. Specimen: peripheral blood, collected on day 0 of AZD1222 vaccination. CDR3 bases: TGTGCCAGCAGCCACAATGCAGGCCGGGGCGCCTATGGCTACACCTTC. This codes for CASSHNAGRGAYGYTF.